This TCR beta chain was sequenced during a study of blood T cell repertoires in COVID-19. As for the study in general: T cells, B-cell-depleted T cells, or PBMCs supplied cDNA or gDNA.

The CDR3 spans 16 residues. The ends lost 5 bases at V and 4 bases at J; junction bases unmatched: 10. Per the germline V gene, CDR1 is LNHNV and CDR2 is YYDKDF (reference sequence). Original processing methods: Amplifying reference gene primers gave estimates of nucleated cell counts. Sequencing used immunoSEQ multiplex PCR; TCRdb keeps in-frame clones, though not all of them. That table is the source of V, J and clone size, and D and trimming were worked out from the DNA. Of 40,000 or so clones detected, 87% appear once; the ten largest clones hold roughly 4.3%. Seattle patients were enrolled during active infection and followed longitudinally.

This receptor was obtained from a man in his sixties with COVID-19, enrolled during active disease. The V gene is TRBV15, the J gene TRBJ1-3; TRBD1 matches at 8 bases. The sequenced sample consisted of peripheral blood. Here the CDR3 reads CATSARTGTLGNTIYF. As DNA, the CDR3 is TGTGCCACCAGCGCTCGGACAGGGACCCTCGGAAACACCATATATTTT.